This T cell receptor (beta chain) was identified in a study of blood T cells in healthy people across ages. Study-level points and caveats: Long-lived and aged donors differed, with more naive CD4+ cells and higher diversity in the long-lived.

Through a sample-barcoded 5' primer and a J-beta primer mix, a second PCR was run for roughly 6 to 12 cycles. TCRdb recomputed calls from the 5' RACE reads with MiXCR, one row per CDR3 protein. The profile shows about 630,000 distinct CDR3 sequences, roughly 21% of them singletons. The CDR3 consists of 15 residues. V gave up 6 bases and J gave up 5 bases; unmatched junction bases: 4. Germline CDR1 MNHNY, CDR2 SVGAGI (reference sequence). This clonotype was found many times. No antigen is known for it. Total RNA extraction produced at least 6 micrograms (per sample) for the study. The chain recombines TRBV6-6 with TRBJ2-3; 14 bases line up with TRBD2. The sequence came from a man aged 65 to 79 in good health. The sequenced material came from blood. The CDR3 coding sequence is TGTGCCAGCAGACCCGGGACTAGCGGGAGAGATACGCAGTATTTT. This codes for CASRPGTSGRDTQYF.